This entry is about one T cell receptor (beta chain). Its antigen is undetermined. The germline CDR1 and CDR2 sequences are MDHEN and SYDVKM. The CDR3 consists of 15 residues. V gave up 6 bases and J gave up 3 bases, with 15 bases separating them. This sample stems from a study of post-analysis software for immune sequencing data. General study findings and limits: The normalized Chao1 diversity of multiple sclerosis patients was significantly lower than that of controls. Patients had higher frequencies than controls of roughly five TRBV segments, including TRBV5-6, TRBV5-1 and TRBV20-1.

Unique molecular identifiers featured in each of the TCR beta cDNA libraries. MiXCR was run by TCRdb on the PCR reads, yielding one entry per CDR3 protein. The sample shows about 500,000 distinct CDR3 sequences, under 55% of them seen only once. The V gene is TRBV28, the J gene TRBJ2-4; D is ambiguous. Sequenced sample: blood. The source is a girl aged 10 to 17 with multiple sclerosis. The CDR3 DNA follows: TGTGCCAGCAGCCCGGGTTTGTATGGCAAAAACATTCAGTACTTC. Its protein is CASSPGLYGKNIQYF.